Each of the 2 T cell receptor beta chains below was sequenced from the same sample in a study of blood T cell repertoires in COVID-19. Sequenced by immunoSEQ multiplex PCR; TCRdb stores in-frame clones only, minus some. The sample yields 120,000 or so clones, about 80% seen once. Sequenced: peripheral blood. These receptors all come from a woman aged 45 to 65 with acute or convalescent COVID-19.

V gene TRBV19 combines with J gene TRBJ1-1; D call uncertain. Germline loops: CDR1 LNHDA, CDR2 SQIVND (reference sequence). V was clipped by 5 bases and J by 3 bases, with 13 bases between them. The CDR3 is made up of 14 amino acids. The CDR3 region is CASSLAARYTEAFF. The CDR3 DNA sequence: TGTGCCAGTAGTTTGGCAGCGCGCTACACTGAAGCTTTCTTT.

This clone was seen a few times. This chain links TRBV5-1 with TRBJ1-3; no reliable D call. V lost 1 base and J lost 0, with 11 bases in between. The germline V gene has CDR1 SGHRS and CDR2 YFSETQ. This CDR3 has 16 amino acids. The CDR3 nucleotides read TGCGCCAGCAGCTTGATGGCGGTGGGCTCTGGAAACACCATATATTTT. It codes for CASSLMAVGSGNTIYF.